Here is one T cell receptor (beta chain) with its context. Its antigen is undetermined. Regarding donors, all were healthy bone marrow donors. The PCR ran on 60 Vbeta and 13 Jbeta primers. The method was immunoSEQ multiplex PCR; TCRdb's version includes in-frame clones alone and lacks a portion of them. This sample carries 120,000 or so clones, roughly 80% of them seen once, and the ten largest clones take 2.1%. This entry is derived from a study of cytomegalovirus exposure and HLA in healthy donors. For the study at large: For the approximately 420 genotyped donors, 81% fell within the Caucasian-associated ancestry cluster.

Germline assignment: CDR1 SEHNR and CDR2 FQNEAQ (reference sequence). Trimming removed 5 bases from V and 3 bases from J; junction bases left unmatched: 8. This CDR3 contains 16 residues. Study-wide points: Under in vitro conditions, a few CMV-associated chains were confirmed as specific for CMV antigens.

The sample taken for sequencing was PBMCs. The chain combines TRBV7-9 with TRBJ2-3; 10 nucleotides align to TRBD2. This receptor was identified in a man under 40 in good health and CMV-seronegative. The CDR3 nucleotides are TGTGCCAGCAGCCGAAAACTAGCGGGGATGACAGATACGCAGTATTTT. Residues: CASSRKLAGMTDTQYF.